A selection of T cell receptor beta chains follows, all from one sample in a study of T cells in Graves' hyperthyroidism and ophthalmopathy. TCRdb redid the calling of the multiplex PCR reads with MiXCR, one entry per CDR3 protein. The top ten hold about 10% of the sample, which has hundreds of thousands of distinct CDR3 sequences, approximately 15% seen once. The specimen sequenced was blood. Every receptor here comes from a woman between 18 and 29 years old with Graves' hyperthyroidism. Each CDR3 is given without its conserved first and last residue.

TRBV6-5,TRBJ1-4,ASSYSNRQREKLF
TRBV10-3,TRBJ2-7,AISGGTGIYEQY
TRBV18,TRBJ1-5,ASSPDHGQALNQPQH
TRBV7-2,TRBJ1-4,ASSPPRTGLGEKLF
TRBV20-1,TRBJ2-1,SARVAGGTNEQF
TRBV7-8,TRBJ2-3,ASSWGWTGGGTDTQY
TRBV12-5,TRBJ2-1,ASGLVTGGLAGGRRVNEQF
TRBV13,TRBJ1-2,ASSWSPGTGGPANYGYT
TRBV20-1,TRBJ2-5,SASQGWETQY
TRBV7-9,TRBJ2-2,ASSSARGELF
TRBV7-9,TRBJ2-2,ASSWGHAVPGELF
TRBV7-6,TRBJ2-3,ASSLRTSGITDTQY
TRBV28,TRBJ2-7,ASSPLQGDSSYEQY
TRBV20-1,TRBJ1-1,SARWTVRGRSRYPANTEAF
TRBV7-6,TRBJ2-7,ASSSGAPYEQY
TRBV7-9,TRBJ2-5,ASSPARGLAGDRAQY
TRBV3-1,TRBJ1-2,ASSQDSGRNNYGYT
TRBV27,TRBJ1-2,ASSSSTTGWGGYT
TRBV4-3,TRBJ1-6,ASSQDPSRVPPLH
TRBV14,TRBJ2-6,ASSQPSKIWGQEYSGANVLT
TRBV20-1,TRBJ2-7,SADDRGSSYEQY
TRBV5-1,TRBJ2-7,ASSWAGGEQY
TRBV27,TRBJ2-7,ASSLSGRGTYEQY
TRBV6-4,TRBJ2-7,ASSYSGLAGGRKQY
TRBV11-1,TRBJ1-2,ASSGYGFYGYT
TRBV5-6,TRBJ1-2,ASSLFSSGTLTRYT
TRBV12-3/TRBV12-4,TRBJ2-6,ASRRRATGANVLT
TRBV19,TRBJ2-1,ASSGSMEQF
TRBV6-1,TRBJ2-4,ASRTHRGKNIQY
TRBV12-3/TRBV12-4,TRBJ1-1,ASRPGTGRSTEAF
TRBV11-2,TRBJ1-1,ASSGLGGGQAF
TRBV7-9,TRBJ2-1,ASSGWTGFEDEQF
TRBV9,TRBJ1-6,ASSAATGINSPLH
TRBV5-1,TRBJ2-3,ASSPIAGEPDTQY
TRBV7-2,TRBJ1-5,ASSTDGPNQPQH
TRBV6-1,TRBJ1-1,ASSEDTGLNTEAF
TRBV7-9,TRBJ2-1,ASSPWGSYNEQF
TRBV7-8,TRBJ1-1,ASSPRTGVNTEAF
TRBV7-2,TRBJ2-7,ACSPAAGGAYEQY